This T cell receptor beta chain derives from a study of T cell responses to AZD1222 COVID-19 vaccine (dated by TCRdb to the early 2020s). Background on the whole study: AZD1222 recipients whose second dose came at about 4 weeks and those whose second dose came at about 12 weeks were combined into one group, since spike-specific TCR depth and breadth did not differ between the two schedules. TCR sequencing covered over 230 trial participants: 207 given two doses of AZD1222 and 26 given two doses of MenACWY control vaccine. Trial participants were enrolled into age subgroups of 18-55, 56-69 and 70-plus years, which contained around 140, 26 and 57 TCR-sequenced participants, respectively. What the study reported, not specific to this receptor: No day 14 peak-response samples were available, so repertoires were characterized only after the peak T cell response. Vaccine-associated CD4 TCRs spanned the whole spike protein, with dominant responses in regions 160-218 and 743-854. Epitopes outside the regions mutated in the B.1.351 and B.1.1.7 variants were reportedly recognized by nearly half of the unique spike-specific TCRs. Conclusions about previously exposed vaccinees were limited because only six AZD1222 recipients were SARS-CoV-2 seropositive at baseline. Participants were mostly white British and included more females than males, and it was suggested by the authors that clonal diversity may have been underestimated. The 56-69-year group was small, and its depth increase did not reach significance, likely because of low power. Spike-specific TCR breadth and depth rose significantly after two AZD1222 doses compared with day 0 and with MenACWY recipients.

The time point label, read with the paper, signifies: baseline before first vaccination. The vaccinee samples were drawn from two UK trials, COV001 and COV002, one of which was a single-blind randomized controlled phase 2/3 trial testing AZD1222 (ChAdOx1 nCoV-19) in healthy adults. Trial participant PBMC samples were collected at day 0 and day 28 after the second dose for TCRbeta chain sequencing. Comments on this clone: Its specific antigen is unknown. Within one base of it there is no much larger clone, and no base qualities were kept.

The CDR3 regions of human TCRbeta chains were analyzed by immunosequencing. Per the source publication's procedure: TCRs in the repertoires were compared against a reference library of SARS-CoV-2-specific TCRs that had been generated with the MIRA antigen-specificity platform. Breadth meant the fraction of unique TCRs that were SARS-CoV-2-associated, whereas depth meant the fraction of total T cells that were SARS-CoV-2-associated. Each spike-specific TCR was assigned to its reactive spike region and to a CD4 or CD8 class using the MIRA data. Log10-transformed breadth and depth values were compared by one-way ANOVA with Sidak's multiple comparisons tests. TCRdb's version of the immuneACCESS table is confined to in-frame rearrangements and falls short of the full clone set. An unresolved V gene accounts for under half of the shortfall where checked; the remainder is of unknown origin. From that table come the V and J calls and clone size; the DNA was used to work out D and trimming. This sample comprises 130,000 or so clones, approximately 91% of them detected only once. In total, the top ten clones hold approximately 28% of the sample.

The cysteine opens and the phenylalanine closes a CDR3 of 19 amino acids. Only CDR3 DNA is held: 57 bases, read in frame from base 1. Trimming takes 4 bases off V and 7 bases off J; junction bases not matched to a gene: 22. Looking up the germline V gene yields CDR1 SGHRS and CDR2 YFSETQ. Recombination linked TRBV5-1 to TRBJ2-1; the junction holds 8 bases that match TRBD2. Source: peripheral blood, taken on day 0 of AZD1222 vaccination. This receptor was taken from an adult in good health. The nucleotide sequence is TGCGCCAGCAGCCCTCGTGTGTCGGCCGGGACTAGGTTTAGAAATGAGCAGTTCTTC. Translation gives CASSPRVSAGTRFRNEQFF.